The source of this T cell receptor (beta chain) is a study of T cells in Graves' hyperthyroidism and ophthalmopathy. RNA transcripts served as the template for amplifying TCR beta CDR3 regions. RT-PCR in the first round (using the HTBI primer set) targeted the TCR CDR3. From the multiplex PCR reads, TCRdb called clonotypes with MiXCR, one entry per CDR3 protein. The repertoire holds 700,000 to 950,000 distinct CDR3 sequences, over 35% seen once, with more than 25% in the top ten. Per germline, CDR1 DFQATT and CDR2 SNEGSKA (reference sequence). The CDR3 is 15 amino acids. V lost 5 bases to trimming and J lost 9 bases, with 23 bases between them. General study findings and limits: Within blood appeared most thyroid clonotypes that had expanded above 0.001.

Turning to this clonotype: The target antigen is unknown.

The rearrangement uses TRBV20-1 and TRBJ1-5; a weak D match, TRBD1 (5 bases). The TCR originated in a woman in her thirties or forties with Graves' hyperthyroidism. Sequenced: blood. Here the CDR3 reads CSAGRDRGLSPPQHF. The CDR3 coding sequence is TGCAGTGCTGGGAGGGACCGGGGATTGTCGCCGCCCCAGCATTTT.